This passage covers 29 T cell receptor beta chains from one sample sequenced in a study of response to subunit inactivated influenza vaccine. TCRdb itself ran the RT-PCR reads through MiXCR, one entry per CDR3 protein. Among around 500,000 distinct CDR3 sequences listed, approximately 11% were seen once. Sequencing was performed on PBMCs from blood, taken 45 days after vaccination. These receptor sequences come from a man aged 45-65 years who received an inactivated influenza vaccine.

The chain combines TRBV7-9 with TRBJ2-6, with no clear D. The CDR3 is 15 residues long. Trimming removed 6 bases at V and 0 bases at J, with 9 bases between. The V gene's germline CDR1 is SEHNR and CDR2 FQNEAQ (reference sequence). CDR3 DNA sequence: TGTGCCAGCAGAGTGCTAATCTCTGGGGCCAACGTCCTGACTTTC. It specifies CASRVLISGANVLTF.

The chain uses TRBV7-9 and TRBJ2-3; 8 nucleotides line up with TRBD2. Germline assignment: CDR1 SEHNR and CDR2 FQNEAQ (reference sequence). This CDR3 has 15 amino acids. J gave up 4 bases and V 6 bases, and 9 bases lay outside the gene matches. In DNA, the CDR3 is TGTGCCAGCAGACGGGGGGGCCTTTCTTCAGATACGCAGTATTTT. Translation gives CASRRGGLSSDTQYF.

This clonotype was observed many times. CDR3 amino acids: CASSQGPGQVSGVYTDTQYF. The CDR3 DNA reads TGTGCCAGCAGCCAAGGGCCGGGACAGGTTAGCGGGGTCTACACAGATACGCAGTATTTT. The chain is built from TRBV4-2 and TRBJ2-3; D is tentatively TRBD1 or TRBD2 (8 bases each). CDR1 is LGHNA and CDR2 is YNFKEQ in the germline V gene. The CDR3 spans 20 residues. Trimming took 1 base from V and 2 from J, leaving 25 bases between them.

The genes are TRBV11-3 and TRBJ2-1; D possibly corresponds to TRBD2 (6 bases). This CDR3 is 14 amino acids long. V was shortened by 9 bases and J by 0 bases, with 12 bases between the two germline ends. Germline CDR1 is SGHNT and CDR2 is YENEEA. CDR3 nucleotides: TGTGCCAGTAAGCGGGTATACTCCTACAATGAGCAGTTCTTC. It translates to CASKRVYSYNEQFF. Looking up the rest from reference TRBV11-3 and TRBJ2-1 gives the full variable domain: EAGVVQSPRYKIIEKKQPVAFWCNPISGHNTLYWYLQNLGQGPELLIRYENEEAVDDSQLPKDRFSAERLKGVDSTLKIQPAELGDSAVYLCASKRVYSYNEQFFGPGTRLTVL.

This clonotype has only a few counts. V usage is TRBV5-5 and J usage is TRBJ2-6; TRBD1 matches at 9 bases. The CDR3 has 18 residues. V dropped 2 bases and J dropped 0; count of bases not matched to a gene: 6. From germline, CDR1 is SGHKS and CDR2 YYEKEE (reference sequence). The CDR3 nucleotides are TGTGCCAGCAGCTTCAGGACAGGGGTGATCTCTGGGGCCAACGTCCTGACTTTC. It yields the protein CASSFRTGVISGANVLTF.

This clonotype was counted a single time. The chain has TRBV20-1 and TRBJ2-1; TRBD1 matches at 9 bases. J gave up 5 bases and V 3 bases, and 11 bases lay outside the gene matches. This CDR3 contains 16 residues. The germline CDR1 and CDR2 sequences are DFQATT and SNEGSKA (reference sequence). The CDR3 DNA reads TGCAGTGCTAGCGGGACCGGGACAGGGAAGGACAATGAGCAGTTCTTC. Translating it yields CSASGTGTGKDNEQFF.

V gene TRBV10-3 combines with J gene TRBJ2-7, with 7 bases identical to TRBD2. CDR1 and CDR2 (germline): ENHRY, SYGVKD. This CDR3 is 14 amino acids long. V gave up 3 bases and J gave up 6 bases; unmatched junction bases: 8. CDR3 protein: CAISEVGREGEQYF. The CDR3, as DNA: TGTGCCATCAGTGAAGTAGGCAGGGAGGGCGAGCAGTACTTC.

The chain is built from TRBV25-1 and TRBJ2-3; weak D call: TRBD1 (5 bases). V was clipped by 1 base and J by 3 bases, with 11 bases between them. Germline V gene sequence: CDR1 MGHDK, CDR2 SYGVNS. The CDR3 is 15 amino acids. The CDR3 loop is CASSESGRVTDTQYF. The DNA of the CDR3 is TGTGCCAGCAGTGAATCTGGCAGGGTGACAGATACGCAGTATTTT.

The chain has TRBV20-1 and TRBJ2-7; D is perhaps TRBD2 (6 bases). V shed 6 bases and J shed 7 bases, with 22 bases lying between them. CDR1 and CDR2 from the germline V gene are DFQATT and SNEGSKA (reference sequence). CDR3 length: 14 amino acids. The CDR3 region has the DNA TGCAGTGCCATAGGAGGGACCGCCCTGGGGGAGCAGTACTTC. This gives the protein CSAIGGTALGEQYF.

V gene TRBV6-4 combines with J gene TRBJ1-2, with D perhaps TRBD1 (6 bases). The V gene's germline CDR1 is MRHNA and CDR2 SNTAGT. This CDR3 spans 14 amino acids. V was pared by 6 bases and J by 2 bases, with 13 bases between. The CDR3 DNA is TGTGCCAGCAGGACCGGACAGATGAACTATGGCTACACCTTC. Residues: CASRTGQMNYGYTF.

This chain joins TRBV3-1 and TRBJ1-1; TRBD1 matches 7 bases. V gave up 2 bases and J gave up 8 bases; unmatched junction bases: 5. Germline assignment: CDR1 LGHDT and CDR2 YNNKEL (reference sequence). The CDR3 runs 13 residues. The CDR3 region is CASSQRGTVEAFF. CDR3 nucleotides: TGTGCCAGCAGCCAACGGGGGACAGTAGAAGCTTTCTTT. Drawing the rest from reference TRBV3-1 and TRBJ1-1, the complete variable domain is DTAVSQTPKYLVTQMGNDKSIKCEQNLGHDTMYWYKQDSKKFLKIMFSYNNKELIINETVPNRFSPKSPDKAHLNLHINSLELGDSAVYFCASSQRGTVEAFFGQGTRLTVV.

The rearrangement links TRBV12-3 or TRBV12-4 to TRBJ1-4, with D uncertain. Trimming pared 4 bases from V and 0 bases from J, leaving 6 bases between. The CDR3 runs 14 residues. The CDR3 loop is CASSSEATNEKLFF. CDR3 coding DNA: TGTGCCAGCAGTTCAGAAGCAACTAATGAAAAACTGTTTTTT.

This clonotype was detected many times. The genes are TRBV20-1 and TRBJ2-1, with D perhaps being TRBD1 or TRBD2 (5 bases each). This CDR3 has 12 residues. Germline CDR1 and CDR2: DFQATT and SNEGSKA (reference sequence). V lost 6 bases and J lost 4, with 10 bases in between. The CDR3 sequence is CSARGEYNEQFF. The CDR3, as DNA: TGCAGTGCGCGAGGGGAATACAATGAGCAGTTCTTC.

This clonotype was observed a handful of times. The chain combines TRBV12-3 or TRBV12-4 with TRBJ2-5; D possibly corresponds to TRBD1 (5 bases). The V end was cut by 2 bases, the J end by 1 base, with 17 bases between. This CDR3 has 17 residues. This chain's CDR3 is CASSLLRTTALQETQYF. As DNA, the CDR3 is TGTGCCAGCAGTTTACTGCGAACGACAGCGCTCCAAGAGACCCAGTACTTC.

This clonotype was observed many times. The gene calls are TRBV5-1 and TRBJ1-2, with D unclear. CDR1 SGHRS and CDR2 YFSETQ come from the germline V gene. This CDR3 comprises 15 residues. V lost 4 bases to trimming and J lost 0 bases, with 13 bases between them. CDR3 DNA sequence: TGCGCCAGCAGCCGCGACATTTCCACTAACTATGGCTACACCTTC. It is translated as CASSRDISTNYGYTF.

This clonotype turned up a few times. The chain recombines TRBV12-3 or TRBV12-4 with TRBJ2-5, with D unresolved. V was trimmed by 4 bases and J by 0 bases, leaving 9 bases between them. This CDR3 has 14 amino acids. The CDR3 sequence: CASSSRSYQETQYF. CDR3 DNA: TGTGCCAGCAGTTCACGGTCGTACCAAGAGACCCAGTACTTC.

V gene TRBV4-2 combines with J gene TRBJ2-2; D unresolved. The CDR3 totals 15 residues. Germline CDR1 and CDR2: LGHNA and YNFKEQ. Trimming stripped 3 bases from V and 5 bases from J, with 13 bases between. Written as DNA, the CDR3 is TGTGCCAGCAGCCAGACCCCCAGACTTACCGGGGAGCTGTTTTTT. Its protein is CASSQTPRLTGELFF.

This clonotype was counted ten times or more. CDR3 sequence (DNA): TGTGCCTCCAGGCGGGACCAGATCTACGAGCAGTACTTC. Its translation is CASRRDQIYEQYF. This chain links TRBV10-3 with TRBJ2-7, with TRBD2 as a possible D gene (6 bases). Trimming left V 11 bases short and J 3 bases short, with 17 bases between. The germline V gene has CDR1 ENHRY and CDR2 SYGVKD. CDR3 length equals 13 residues.

This clonotype showed up many times. V is TRBV29-1 and J is TRBJ2-2; D unclear. The CDR3 spans 12 residues. The germline CDR1 and CDR2 sequences are SQVTM and ANQGSEA. Trimming removed 6 bases at V and 7 bases at J, with 12 bases between. The chain's CDR3 is CSVLDPGGELFF. DNA of the CDR3: TGCAGCGTCCTCGACCCGGGCGGGGAGCTGTTTTTT.

With respect to this clonotype: A read error may account for a junction end that differs from germline. The V call is TRBV5-5, the J call TRBJ2-7; a possible D gene is TRBD2 (5 bases). Per germline, CDR1 SGHKS and CDR2 YYEKEE (reference sequence). CDR3 length equals 13 residues. CDR3 residues: CASTLGSTYEQYF. In DNA, the CDR3 is TGTGCCAGCACCTTGGGGAGTACCTACGAGCAGTACTTC.

This clonotype is medium-sized. CDR3 loop: CASTPGSRTGTQYF. The CDR3 coding sequence is TGTGCCAGCACCCCGGGATCGCGGACGGGTACGCAGTATTTT. This chain uses TRBV12-3 or TRBV12-4 with TRBJ2-3; TRBD2 might be the D (5 bases). Trimming shortened V by 7 bases and J by 8 bases, and 19 bases separated the two germline ends. The CDR3 has 14 residues.

This clonotype came up a few times. V usage is TRBV3-1 and J usage is TRBJ1-1; 7 bases match TRBD1. Looked up from germline, CDR1 is LGHDT and CDR2 is YNNKEL (reference sequence). The CDR3 spans 15 residues. The V gene end was trimmed by 4 bases and the J gene end by 4 bases; junction bases not matched to a gene: 9. The CDR3 DNA reads TGTGCCAGCAGCCTAAGAGGGGGCTCGACCACTGAAGCTTTCTTT. Protein: CASSLRGGSTTEAFF.

The table lists this clonotype with many counts. The chain combines TRBV5-1 with TRBJ2-1, with 11 bases identical to TRBD2. With 2 bases clipped from V and 8 bases from J, the junction kept 12 bases outside the gene matches. CDR1 is SGHRS and CDR2 is YFSETQ in the germline V gene. The CDR3 runs 17 residues. The CDR3 sequence: CASSFPDSGRAWDEQFF. The DNA of the CDR3 is TGCGCCAGCAGCTTCCCCGATAGCGGGAGGGCCTGGGATGAGCAGTTCTTC.

This rearrangement joins TRBV20-1 to TRBJ1-5; D gene unclear. CDR3 length: 13 amino acids. V was clipped by 7 bases and J by 7 bases, with 17 bases between them. Germline V gene lookup returns CDR1 DFQATT and CDR2 SNEGSKA (reference sequence). CDR3 coding DNA: TGCAGTGGTAGTATCCCTGGGTGGCAGCCCCAGCATTTT. It codes for CSGSIPGWQPQHF.

The chain uses TRBV6-2 or TRBV6-3 and TRBJ2-5, with D hard to call. This CDR3 is 14 amino acids long. V lost 5 bases, J lost 2 bases, and 12 bases lay in between. The germline CDR1 and CDR2 sequences are MNHEY and SVGEGT. CDR3 DNA: TGTGCCAGCAGTCAGACACAAACACAAGAGACCCAGTACTTC. This gives the protein CASSQTQTQETQYF.

The rearrangement joins TRBV12-3 or TRBV12-4 to TRBJ2-7; either TRBD1 or TRBD2 may fit D (5 bases each). V shed 3 bases and J shed 0 bases, with 12 bases lying between them. The CDR3 runs 15 residues. In DNA, the CDR3 is TGTGCCAGCAGTTTTGTAGGGGACCCCTCCTACGAGCAGTACTTC. The encoded protein is CASSFVGDPSYEQYF.

The chain combines TRBV10-3 with TRBJ2-3; D perhaps matches TRBD2 (7 bases). This CDR3 comprises 16 residues. V dropped 6 bases and J dropped 3 bases, with 19 bases sitting between them. Germline V gene sequence: CDR1 ENHRY, CDR2 SYGVKD. In nucleotides, the CDR3 is TGTGCCATCAGCGGCTCCAAGGGGGGGCGTACAGATACGCAGTATTTT. This translates into CAISGSKGGRTDTQYF.

The CDR3 nucleotides read TGCGCCAGCAGCCAGGGGAGGGCACAGGAAGAGACCCAGTACTTC. As protein: CASSQGRAQEETQYF. The chain joins TRBV4-1 to TRBJ2-5, with 7 positions matching TRBD2. Per germline, CDR1 MGHRA and CDR2 YSYEKL. V gave up 3 bases and J gave up 3 bases; unmatched junction bases: 7. This CDR3 region has 15 residues.

This clonotype appeared a few times. The chain uses TRBV10-3 and TRBJ2-2; D ambiguous. V was pared by 10 bases and J by 5 bases, with 14 bases between. Germline V gene data show CDR1 as ENHRY and CDR2 as SYGVKD. CDR3 length: 13 amino acids. CDR3 loop: CATLGSETGELFF. The CDR3 DNA reads as TGTGCCACACTCGGAAGTGAGACCGGGGAGCTGTTTTTT.